This T cell receptor beta chain was obtained from a study of OX40 agonist ivuxolimab in advanced cancers. The germline V gene encodes CDR1 LGHNT and CDR2 FRNRAP. CDR3 length equals 14 residues. The V and J ends lost 1 base and 6 bases, in that order; junction bases with no gene match: 2. Profiled with immunoSEQ multiplex PCR; TCRdb holds only in-frame clones, not every one. The sample has 25,000 to 35,000 clones, 80% to 85% seen once. The V and J genes are TRBV12-5 and TRBJ1-1, with TRBD1 identical over 10 bases. The clonotype originates from an adult with an advanced solid tumor such as melanoma, head and neck, liver or kidney cancer. The sample in question was CD4+ or CD8+ T cells sorted from blood, obtained in a trial of the OX40 agonist ivuxolimab. Here the CDR3 DNA reads TGTGCTAGTGGTTTGGCTGGGACAGGGGCTGAAGCTTTCTTT. Amino acid sequence: CASGLAGTGAEAFF.